This entry describes one TCR beta chain. The germline V gene has CDR1 SGDLS and CDR2 YYNGEE. The CDR3 is 13 amino acids. Trimming removed 4 bases from V and 0 bases from J, with 5 bases in between. This record comes from a study of control samples from healthy donors and cancer patients. The repertoire was sequenced with immunoSEQ multiplex PCR; TCRdb's copy has only in-frame clones and lacks some. The sample has over 120,000 clones, more than 85% seen once. The TCR sequence derives from a man aged 25-45 years in good health. The chain uses TRBV9 and TRBJ1-5, with no clear D. The sample comprised blood. The CDR3 is CASSLNSNQPQHF. The CDR3 nucleotides read TGTGCCAGCAGCCTAAATAGCAATCAGCCCCAGCATTTT.